The rows below give T cell receptor beta chains drawn from one sample of a study of patients and donors after allogeneic stem cell transplantation. TCRdb reanalysed the RT-PCR reads using MiXCR and keeps one entry per CDR3 protein. The sample holds 150,000 to 250,000 distinct CDR3 sequences, around two fifths seen once. The sample comprised blood, either unsorted or a sorted T cell fraction (not recorded which). Receptors originate from a human donor who was either an allogeneic HSCT recipient or a stem cell or donor lymphocyte infusion donor (not recorded which). It is not recorded whose cells these are; they may come from a transplant donor. The CDR3 runs from the conserved cysteine through the conserved F or W. Each record gives: J gene, clone size, D gene, V gene, CDR3 protein, CDR3 DNA. A D gene is named only where the DNA matches it firmly. Clone size is stated in some rows and not others, as once, few, many or a class when expanded.

>TRBJ1-2|few|NA|TRBV29-1
CSDQVGYGYTF
TGCAGCGATCAGGTCGGGTACGGCTACACCTTC
>TRBJ1-1|many|NA|TRBV7-2
CASSLRAPEAFF
TGTGCCAGCAGCTTAAGGGCCCCTGAAGCTTTCTTT
>TRBJ2-1|once|NA|TRBV10-3
CAISESEGSYNEQFF
TGTGCCATCAGTGAGTCGGAGGGGTCCTACAATGAGCAGTTCTTC
>TRBJ2-1|NA|TRBD1|TRBV25-1
CASRTGGNNEQFF
TGTGCCAGCAGGACAGGGGGGAACAATGAGCAGTTCTTC
>TRBJ1-2|NA|NA|TRBV6-2/TRBV6-3
CASSTGSMGYGYTF
TGTGCCAGCAGTACTGGTTCGATGGGCTATGGCTACACCTTC
>TRBJ1-1|NA|NA|TRBV29-1
CSGHRMNTEAFF
TGCAGCGGGCACAGGATGAACACTGAAGCTTTCTTT
>TRBJ2-5|NA|NA|TRBV29-1
CSAGTARGETQYF
TGCAGCGCTGGGACCGCTAGGGGGGAGACCCAGTACTTC
>TRBJ2-3|few|NA|TRBV29-1
CSVEVWEIRTDTQYF
TGCAGCGTTGAAGTGTGGGAAATTCGCACAGATACGCAGTATTTT
>TRBJ2-3|NA|NA|TRBV5-4
CASSPQVGGWGTDTQYF
TGTGCCAGCAGCCCTCAAGTGGGGGGCTGGGGCACAGATACGCAGTATTTT
>TRBJ2-7|NA|TRBD2|TRBV30
CAWSVGRLAGDYEQYF
TGTGCCTGGAGTGTTGGGAGACTAGCGGGAGACTACGAGCAGTACTTC
>TRBJ1-2|NA|NA|TRBV29-1
CSVVAGVDGYTF
TGCAGCGTTGTCGCAGGGGTCGACGGCTACACCTTC
>TRBJ2-3|NA|TRBD2|TRBV7-9
CASSLAKGLAGDPDTQYF
TGTGCCAGCAGCTTAGCCAAAGGACTAGCGGGAGATCCGGATACGCAGTATTTT
>TRBJ2-2|NA|NA|TRBV10-3
CAISRAGNTGELFF
TGTGCCATCAGTCGGGCGGGGAACACCGGGGAGCTGTTTTTT
>TRBJ2-7|NA|TRBD2|TRBV10-3
CAHRKLAGVGEQYF
TGTGCCCATAGAAAACTAGCGGGAGTAGGAGAGCAGTACTTC
>TRBJ2-1|few|NA|TRBV7-8
CASSLAVNNEQFF
TGTGCCAGCAGCTTAGCGGTCAACAATGAGCAGTTCTTC
>TRBJ2-7|NA|NA|TRBV14
CASSQGVEQYF
TGTGCCAGCAGCCAAGGGGTCGAGCAGTACTTC
>TRBJ2-1|NA|TRBD2|TRBV24-1
CATSDAGRSGSSYNEQFF
TGTGCCACCAGTGATGCCGGTCGTAGCGGGAGCTCCTACAATGAGCAGTTCTTC
>TRBJ1-2|once|NA|TRBV7-2
CASSRGVYGYTF
TGTGCCAGCAGTAGGGGCGTTTATGGCTACACCTTC
>TRBJ2-1|NA|NA|TRBV6-5
CATRQEGGSNEQFF
TGTGCCACCCGACAGGAAGGGGGGAGCAATGAGCAGTTCTTC
>TRBJ2-7|few|NA|TRBV29-1
CSVEDEEQYF
TGCAGCGTTGAAGACGAGGAGCAGTACTTC
>TRBJ2-7|NA|NA|TRBV10-3
CAISGDLYEQYF
TGTGCCATCTCCGGGGACCTCTACGAGCAGTACTTC
>TRBJ1-1|few|NA|TRBV12-5
CASGLGESMNTEAFF
TGTGCTAGTGGTTTAGGGGAATCCATGAACACTGAAGCTTTCTTT
>TRBJ2-1|NA|TRBD2|TRBV3-1
CASSPRLAGVVYNEQFF
TGTGCCAGCAGCCCTCGACTAGCGGGAGTGGTCTACAATGAGCAGTTCTTC
>TRBJ2-6|NA|NA|TRBV20-1
CSAARGTGVYSGANVLTF
TGCAGTGCTGCCAGGGGTACAGGAGTTTACTCTGGGGCCAACGTCCTGACTTTC
>TRBJ1-1|NA|NA|TRBV29-1
CSVYDTEAFF
TGCAGCGTTTACGACACTGAAGCTTTCTTT
>TRBJ1-5|few|TRBD1|TRBV4-2
CASSQEGQGAQPQHF
TGTGCCAGCAGCCAAGAGGGACAGGGGGCTCAGCCCCAGCATTTT
>TRBJ1-5|few|NA|TRBV14
CASSYGRDQPQHF
TGTGCCAGCAGCTATGGCAGGGATCAGCCCCAGCATTTT
>TRBJ2-2|NA|TRBD2|TRBV5-1
CASSQLAGRGELFF
TGCGCCAGCAGCCAACTAGCGGGGCGCGGGGAGCTGTTTTTT
>TRBJ2-1|once|NA|TRBV5-1
CASSLGGDFYNEQFF
TGCGCCAGCAGCTTGGGAGGGGACTTTTACAATGAGCAGTTCTTC
>TRBJ2-7|NA|TRBD1|TRBV28
CASTQPGQGASISYEQYF
TGTGCCAGCACTCAACCGGGACAGGGGGCTTCGATCTCCTACGAGCAGTACTTC
>TRBJ1-2|NA|NA|TRBV27
CASSPTGHGYTF
TGTGCCAGCAGCCCGACAGGCCATGGCTACACCTTC
>TRBJ2-2|few|NA|TRBV4-3
CASSQGYPGNTGELFF
TGCGCCAGCAGCCAAGGGTACCCAGGGAACACCGGGGAGCTGTTTTTT
>TRBJ2-7|NA|NA|TRBV6-6
CASSYGTASYEQYF
TGTGCCAGCAGTTACGGGACGGCGTCCTACGAGCAGTACTTC
>TRBJ1-2|NA|NA|TRBV29-1
CSVEGAEASYGYTF
TGCAGCGTTGAAGGGGCCGAAGCCTCCTATGGCTACACCTTC
>TRBJ2-1|NA|TRBD2|TRBV4-3
CASSQEREGLDNEQFF
TGCGCCAGCAGCCAAGAGCGGGAGGGCCTGGACAATGAGCAGTTCTTC
>TRBJ1-1|NA|TRBD1|TRBV28
CASGTGTGASLKTEAFF
TGTGCCAGCGGAACCGGGACAGGGGCTTCCTTGAAGACTGAAGCTTTCTTT
>TRBJ2-4|NA|TRBD1|TRBV29-1
CSVAGTVNIQYF
TGCAGCGTTGCCGGGACAGTAAACATTCAGTACTTC